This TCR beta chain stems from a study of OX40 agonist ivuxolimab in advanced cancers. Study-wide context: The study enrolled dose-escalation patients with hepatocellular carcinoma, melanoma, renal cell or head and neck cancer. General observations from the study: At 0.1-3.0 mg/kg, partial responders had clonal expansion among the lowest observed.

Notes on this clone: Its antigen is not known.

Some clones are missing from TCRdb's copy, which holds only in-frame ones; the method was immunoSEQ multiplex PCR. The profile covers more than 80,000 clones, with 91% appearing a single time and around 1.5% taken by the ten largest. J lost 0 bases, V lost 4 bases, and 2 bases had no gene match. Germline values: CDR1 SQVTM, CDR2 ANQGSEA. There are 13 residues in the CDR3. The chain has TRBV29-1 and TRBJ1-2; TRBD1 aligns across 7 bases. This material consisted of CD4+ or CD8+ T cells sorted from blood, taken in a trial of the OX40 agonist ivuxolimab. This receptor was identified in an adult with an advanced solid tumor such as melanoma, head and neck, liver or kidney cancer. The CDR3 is CSVGTGTNYGYTF. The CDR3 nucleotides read TGCAGCGTTGGGACAGGTACTAACTATGGCTACACCTTC.